Presented here are 21 T cell receptor beta chains from one specimen sequenced in a study of blood T cell repertoires in COVID-19. Measured with immunoSEQ multiplex PCR; TCRdb has only the in-frame clones, and not every one. The sample has about 180,000 clones, approximately 83% seen once; the top ten hold roughly 7.2%. The specimen was peripheral blood. These receptor sequences come from a woman in her 40s with COVID-19, enrolled during active disease.

This chain uses TRBV9 with TRBJ2-2; possible D gene TRBD1, 6 bases. Germline V gene lookup returns CDR1 SGDLS and CDR2 YYNGEE. CDR3 length: 17 amino acids. V lost 0 bases to trimming and J lost 1 base, with 13 bases between them. CDR3 nucleotides: TGTGCCAGCAGCGTAGGAGGTAGGACAGTGAACACCGGGGAGCTGTTTTTT. Encoded protein: CASSVGGRTVNTGELFF.

The rearrangement joins TRBV6-5 to TRBJ1-2, with TRBD1 as a possible D gene (5 bases). This CDR3 comprises 14 residues. CDR1 is MNHEY and CDR2 is SVGAGI in the germline V gene. Trimming shortened V by 6 bases and J by 9 bases, and 20 bases separated the two germline ends. DNA for the CDR3: TGTGCCAGCAGAGCCGACAGAATACTATGGAGCTACACCTTC. It yields the protein CASRADRILWSYTF.

CDR3 region: CSVGQDGYTF. The CDR3 DNA reads as TGCAGCGTGGGACAGGACGGCTACACCTTC. The V and J genes are TRBV29-1 and TRBJ1-2, with 8 positions matching TRBD1. The CDR3 has 10 residues. CDR1 SQVTM and CDR2 ANQGSEA come from the germline V gene. The V segment lost 6 bases and the J segment 8 bases; nucleotides outside the gene matches: 2.

V and J are TRBV4-1 and TRBJ2-5; 9 bases are a match to TRBD1. The CDR3 covers 16 residues. The ends lost 5 bases at V and 1 base at J; junction bases unmatched: 8. The germline gives CDR1 MGHRA, CDR2 YSYEKL. The CDR3 protein is CASSSQAGQGQETQYF. CDR3 bases: TGCGCCAGCAGCTCTCAGGCGGGACAGGGCCAAGAGACCCAGTACTTC.

The chain links TRBV5-1 to TRBJ2-5, with TRBD1 identical over 7 bases. The length of the CDR3 is 17 residues. The trim removed 0 bases at V and 2 bases at J, leaving 10 bases unmatched. Germline V gene sequence: CDR1 SGHRS, CDR2 YFSETQ. CDR3 DNA sequence: TGCGCCAGCAGCTTGGGACAGGGCCTGTCACTACAAGAGACCCAGTACTTC. It is translated as CASSLGQGLSLQETQYF.

This chain connects TRBV20-1 to TRBJ2-1, with D unresolved. Germline V gene data show CDR1 as DFQATT and CDR2 as SNEGSKA (reference sequence). V lost 6 bases, J lost 9 bases, and 12 bases lay in between. The length of the CDR3 is 11 residues. Written as DNA, the CDR3 is TGCAGTGCCCACTTGTCCGGTGAGCAGTTCTTC. This encodes CSAHLSGEQFF.

This rearrangement joins TRBV10-3 to TRBJ2-6; 8 bases agree with TRBD1. The germline V gene has CDR1 ENHRY and CDR2 SYGVKD. The ends lost 6 bases at V and 5 bases at J; junction bases unmatched: 9. The CDR3 length is 16 residues. The DNA of the CDR3 is TGTGCCATCAGACCGGACAGGGTCCATTGGGCCAACGTCCTGACTTTC. Its translation: CAIRPDRVHWANVLTF.

This chain links TRBV27 with TRBJ2-5; maybe TRBD2 (5 bases). The CDR3 length is 11 residues. V gave up 6 bases and J gave up 5 bases, with 7 bases separating them. CDR1 is MNHEY and CDR2 is SMNVEV in the germline V gene (reference sequence). In nucleotides, the CDR3 is TGTGCCAGCAGGGACTGGGAGACCCAGTACTTC. Amino acids: CASRDWETQYF.

The chain carries TRBV27 and TRBJ1-2, with D tentatively TRBD1 (6 bases). Germline-derived CDR1 and CDR2 are MNHEY and SMNVEV (reference sequence). The CDR3 loop spans 15 amino acids. V gave up 3 bases and J gave up 4 bases, with 15 bases separating them. CDR3: CASSFSLQGPYGYTF. The CDR3 DNA sequence: TGTGCCAGCAGTTTTTCTTTGCAGGGGCCCTATGGCTACACCTTC.

This clone showed up just a few times. V gene TRBV5-1 combines with J gene TRBJ1-4; 9 bases line up with TRBD1. This CDR3 region has 14 residues. The J segment lost 7 bases and the V segment lost 4 bases, leaving 5 bases of the junction unmatched. The V gene's germline CDR1 is SGHRS and CDR2 YFSETQ. The CDR3 DNA sequence: TGCGCCAGCAGCCAGGGACAGGGTAGTGAAAAACTGTTTTTT. Translated, it gives CASSQGQGSEKLFF.

In its sample, this clone was seen once. The chain has TRBV24-1 and TRBJ2-6; D may be TRBD2 (5 bases). The ends were cut back, 4 bases at V and 2 bases at J, with 11 bases in the middle. The germline V gene has CDR1 KGHDR and CDR2 SFDVKD. This CDR3 has 16 residues. The CDR3 region has the DNA TGTGCCACCAGTGACCCTGCCGGGACTGGGGCCAACGTCCTGACTTTC. Translation gives CATSDPAGTGANVLTF.

The rearrangement uses TRBV27 and TRBJ1-5; 8 bases agree with TRBD1. The CDR3 length is 16 residues. CDR1 is MNHEY, CDR2 SMNVEV, per germline (reference sequence). The V and J ends lost 5 bases and 3 bases, in that order; junction bases with no gene match: 9. CDR3 DNA: TGTGCCAGCAGTCTTGGACAGGGAGGGCTCAATCAGCCCCAGCATTTT. It is translated as CASSLGQGGLNQPQHF.

J is TRBJ2-3 and V is TRBV11-2, with 11 bases matching TRBD2. Germline V CDR1 and CDR2: SGHAT, FQNNGV. This CDR3 region has 16 residues. V lost 1 base, J lost 5 bases, and 5 bases stayed unmatched. The CDR3 region has the DNA TGTGCCAGCAGCTTAGGTAGTAGCGGGGGGGGAGATACGCAGTATTTT. As protein: CASSLGSSGGGDTQYF.

The chain links TRBV2 to TRBJ2-2; 8 bases fit TRBD1. CDR1 and CDR2 (germline): SNHLY, FYNNEI. V lost 7 bases and J lost 2; bases outside the gene matches: 6. The CDR3 consists of 15 residues. CDR3 sequence: CASKLQGDNTGELFF. The CDR3 nucleotides are TGTGCCAGCAAGTTACAGGGGGATAACACCGGGGAGCTGTTTTTT.

The rearrangement uses TRBV29-1 and TRBJ1-5; D perhaps matches TRBD1 (5 bases). Trimming removed 7 bases at V and 6 bases at J, with 16 bases between. CDR1 is SQVTM and CDR2 is ANQGSEA in the germline V gene. The length of the CDR3 is 13 residues. The CDR3 here is CSASGGRGQPQHF. Here the CDR3 DNA reads TGCAGCGCGAGCGGGGGTCGGGGTCAGCCCCAGCATTTT.

The J gene is TRBJ1-1, the V gene TRBV18; D might be TRBD1 (6 bases). The V end lost 3 bases, the J end lost 7 bases, and 24 bases lay between the germline ends. The CDR3 runs 17 residues. Germline V gene sequence: CDR1 KGHSH, CDR2 LQKENI. For the CDR3, the DNA is TGTGCCAGCTCACCCCAGCCACCGGGACACCCAACCTTTGAAGCTTTCTTT. Protein sequence: CASSPQPPGHPTFEAFF.

This clone occurred once. The V call is TRBV28, the J call TRBJ2-1; a possible D gene is TRBD1 (8 bases). The V gene's germline CDR1 is MDHEN and CDR2 SYDVKM. V was shortened by 5 bases and J by 1 base, with 21 bases between the two germline ends. The CDR3 covers 18 residues. CDR3: CASSPSQGAGESYNEQFF. CDR3 nucleotide sequence: TGTGCCAGCAGTCCCTCCCAGGGGGCGGGAGAGTCCTACAATGAGCAGTTCTTC.

The gene calls are TRBV5-1 and TRBJ2-7; possible D gene TRBD1, 6 bases. V gave up 2 bases and J gave up 5 bases, with 14 bases separating them. Germline CDR1 SGHRS, CDR2 YFSETQ. This CDR3 is built from 14 residues. Written as DNA, the CDR3 is TGCGCCAGCAGCTTTGGGCACAGGGCCGACGAGCAGTACTTC. Translation gives CASSFGHRADEQYF.

The chain is built from TRBV5-1 and TRBJ2-3; 10 bases are a match to TRBD2. This CDR3 is built from 16 residues. V was pared by 2 bases and J by 0 bases, with 3 bases of the junction left unmatched. Germline V gives CDR1 SGHRS, CDR2 YFSETQ. The CDR3 region has the DNA TGCGCCAGCAGCTTATATAGCGGGGGGAGCACAGATACGCAGTATTTT. Translating gives CASSLYSGGSTDTQYF.

The V gene is TRBV7-8, the J gene TRBJ2-2, with no clear D. The V and J ends lost 5 bases and 10 bases respectively, with 11 bases between them. The CDR3 contains 12 residues. CDR1 is SGHVS, CDR2 FQNEAQ, per germline. The CDR3, as DNA: TGTGCCAGCAGCCCCTTATCGGTGGAGCTGTTTTTT. Protein sequence: CASSPLSVELFF.

The V gene is TRBV28, the J gene TRBJ2-5; 7 bases are a match to TRBD1. From germline, CDR1 is MDHEN and CDR2 SYDVKM. Trimming cost V 6 bases and J 3 bases; bases outside gene matches: 4. This CDR3 is 13 amino acids long. The CDR3 region is CASRSGQEETQYF. The DNA for the CDR3 is TGTGCCAGCAGGAGTGGACAGGAAGAGACCCAGTACTTC. Full variable domain (remainder filled in from reference TRBV28 and TRBJ2-5): DVKVTQSSRYLVKRTGEKVFLECVQDMDHENMFWYRQDPGLGLRLIYFSYDVKMKEKGDIPEGYSVSREKKERFSLILESASTNQTSMYLCASRSGQEETQYFGPGTRLLVL.